Listed below are T cell receptor beta chains from one sample, sequenced in a study of tumor and adjacent non-tumor tissue in lung cancer. TCRdb processed the multiplex PCR reads anew with MiXCR; each CDR3 protein has one entry. The sample consists of 90,000 to 110,000 distinct CDR3 sequences, 62% of them appearing once. The sample consisted of distant non-tumor lung tissue. The receptors here all came from a man in his 60s with non-small cell lung cancer. CDR3s include the opening cysteine and the closing phenylalanine or tryptophan. A D gene is named only where the DNA matches it firmly. Clone size is stated in some rows and not others, as once, few, many or a class when expanded.

CDR3 DNA	CDR3 protein	V gene	D gene	clone size	J gene
TGTGCCTGGAAGGGGGGATCCTATGGCTACACCTTC	CAWKGGSYGYTF	TRBV30	-	many	TRBJ1-2
TGTGCCATCGGTGCTGAGGCTAGCGGGGGGTCAGATACGCAGTATTTT	CAIGAEASGGSDTQYF	TRBV10-3	TRBD2	-	TRBJ2-3
TGTGCCAGCAGTTGTACTGGAGGGCGGGTGAATTCACCCCTCCACTTT	CASSCTGGRVNSPLHF	TRBV5-5	-	-	TRBJ1-6
TGTGCCATCAGCTCGGGGACTAGCGGGACCTACGAGCAGTACTTC	CAISSGTSGTYEQYF	TRBV11-1	TRBD2	-	TRBJ2-7
TGTGCCAGCAGACCGGGTGGAGGGTTGGGAAACTATGGCTACACCTTC	CASRPGGGLGNYGYTF	TRBV12-3/TRBV12-4	-	many	TRBJ1-2
TGCAGCACTAGGGAAGGGACCTACGAGCAGTACTTC	CSTREGTYEQYF	TRBV29-1	-	many	TRBJ2-7
TGCCGCACTAGGGGGGCTTTCGGCTACAATGAGCAGTCCTTC	CRTRGAFGYNEQSF	TRBV29-1	-	-	TRBJ2-1
TGTGCCAGCAGATACGGGGGGGGTACGCAGTATTTT	CASRYGGGTQYF	TRBV12-3/TRBV12-4	TRBD2	few	TRBJ2-3
TGTGCCGGCAGTTATGGGACTAGCGGGGGGCGGGTCACAGATACGCAGTATTTT	CAGSYGTSGGRVTDTQYF	TRBV6-5	TRBD2	-	TRBJ2-3
TGTGCCAGCAGCTTAGAGACTAGCGGGACCACAGATACGCAGTATTTT	CASSLETSGTTDTQYF	TRBV7-8	TRBD2	-	TRBJ2-3
TGTGCCAGCAGCTTAGTCGGACAGGTCTACACCGGGGAGCTGTTTTTT	CASSLVGQVYTGELFF	TRBV11-3	TRBD1	-	TRBJ2-2
TGTGCCAGCAGCAAAACACATCAGACACGATACGTCTCTGGAAACACCATATATTTT	CASSKTHQTRYVSGNTIYF	TRBV21-1	-	few	TRBJ1-3
TGCAGCGTTGGGCAGGGTACATCTTTTATTGAAGCTTTCTTT	CSVGQGTSFIEAFF	TRBV29-1	-	-	TRBJ1-1
TGTGCCAAGAGTCTCCAACTTGGCGGGGAGCAGTTCTTC	CAKSLQLGGEQFF	TRBV12-3/TRBV12-4	-	-	TRBJ2-1
TGTGCTAGCAGTCCGGACTCGAGGTATAGGGAGCGGTTCTTC	CASSPDSRYRERFF	TRBV11-2	-	-	TRBJ2-1
TGTGCCACACAACCGGGCCCGCGGATCGGGGAGCTGTTTTTT	CATQPGPRIGELFF	TRBV12-3/TRBV12-4	-	-	TRBJ2-2
TGTGCCAGCAGTCCGTTACTTGAAACAGCAACTAATGAAAAACTGTTTTTT	CASSPLLETATNEKLFF	TRBV6-2/TRBV6-3	-	-	TRBJ1-4
TGTGCCAGCAGTTTAGGGTCAAGGGTTGAGACCCAGTACTTC	CASSLGSRVETQYF	TRBV28	-	many	TRBJ2-5
TGTGCCAGCAGCTTACTGGACAACCTAAACAATGAGCAGTTCTTC	CASSLLDNLNNEQFF	TRBV5-5	-	many	TRBJ2-1
TGCGCCAACAGTGATCAGCGGGGGTACACAGATACGCAGTATTTT	CANSDQRGYTDTQYF	TRBV10-1	TRBD2	-	TRBJ2-3
TGCAGTGCTAGCCGGCAGTACAATGAGCAGTTATTC	CSASRQYNEQLF	TRBV20-1	-	-	TRBJ2-1
TGTGTCAGCAGCCCGCTTCTACAGGCTTCAACAGGCTATGGCTACACCTTC	CVSSPLLQASTGYGYTF	TRBV13	-	-	TRBJ1-2
TGTGCCAGCAGTGGGTGTGGTGGTGGGGCCAACGTCCTGACTTTC	CASSGCGGGANVLTF	TRBV28	-	-	TRBJ2-6
TGCGCCAGCAGTCCCGGGACAGCTATTCACAATGAGCAGTTCTTC	CASSPGTAIHNEQFF	TRBV5-1	TRBD1	-	TRBJ2-1
TGTGCCAGCATCCTACACCATTCCAGGGAGACCCAGCACTTC	CASILHHSRETQHF	TRBV13	-	-	TRBJ2-5
TGTGCCAGCACTGGGGGGACAGGGGAATCTAATGAGCAGCTCTTC	CASTGGTGESNEQLF	TRBV6-1	TRBD1	-	TRBJ2-1
TGTGCCATCAGTGAGTCATGGACGCACACTGAAGCTTTCTTT	CAISESWTHTEAFF	TRBV10-3	-	-	TRBJ1-1
TGTGCCAGCAGCCCTGCGGACAGCTATGGCTACACCTTC	CASSPADSYGYTF	TRBV11-2	-	few	TRBJ1-2
TGTGCCAGCAGCGGGACCAACCTGCGAGAGACCCAGTGCTTC	CASSGTNLRETQCF	TRBV11-2	-	few	TRBJ2-5
TGTGCCAGCAGTGCGACAGGAAATCCTCTTTTCTATGGCTACACCTTC	CASSATGNPLFYGYTF	TRBV6-5	-	many	TRBJ1-2
TGTGCCAGCAGCTTAAAGACAGCCTCCCACCGAATTTACGAACAGTACTTC	CASSLKTASHRIYEQYF	TRBV11-1	-	-	TRBJ2-7
TGTGCCAGCAGTTCGCAGGGCGGGAGGTACAATGAGCAGTTCTTC	CASSSQGGRYNEQFF	TRBV12-3/TRBV12-4	TRBD2	many	TRBJ2-1
TGTGTCAGCTCACCACAGGGTGGTACGCAGTATTTT	CVSSPQGGTQYF	TRBV18	-	-	TRBJ2-3
TGCGCCAGTTCTGTGGGTTTGCAAGATACGCAGTATTTT	CASSVGLQDTQYF	TRBV10-1	-	-	TRBJ2-3
TGTGCCAGCAGCTTTGGGACAGGACGGTCCACTGAAGCTTTCTTT	CASSFGTGRSTEAFF	TRBV7-9	TRBD1	many	TRBJ1-1
TGTGCCAGTGGCCAGCGGACCTCTACGGCTACGCAGTATTTT	CASGQRTSTATQYF	TRBV11-2	-	-	TRBJ2-3
TGTGCCGACAGCTCGGGGACCGCCTCTAGGTTGTTCTTC	CADSSGTASRLFF	TRBV11-1	-	-	TRBJ2-1
TGCGCCAGCAGCCCAAACATGGATGAGCAGTTCTTC	CASSPNMDEQFF	TRBV11-3	-	-	TRBJ2-1
TGCGACAGCAGTAAGGGTCTGGGAGCGGTCAATGAACAGTTCTTC	CDSSKGLGAVNEQFF	TRBV4-3	-	-	TRBJ2-1
TGTGCCAGCAGTTACGCCCTAGCGAGGACCTACAATGAGCAGTTCTTC	CASSYALARTYNEQFF	TRBV6-2/TRBV6-3	-	many	TRBJ2-1
TGTGCCATCAGCTTAGACTGGAGAGGGGACTCCTATGGCTACACCTTC	CAISLDWRGDSYGYTF	TRBV11-2	-	-	TRBJ1-2
TGCAGCGTTGAAGACAGGGGGCAAGGAGGCTACACCTTC	CSVEDRGQGGYTF	TRBV29-1	TRBD1	-	TRBJ1-2
TGTGCCAGCGGGCCAGTTAATAGCAATCAGCCCCAACATTTT	CASGPVNSNQPQHF	TRBV6-5	-	-	TRBJ1-5
TGTGTCAGCCCCCCCTGGGGGTGCCCGATCTACGAGCAGTACTTC	CVSPPWGCPIYEQYF	TRBV6-5	-	-	TRBJ2-7
TGTGCCAGCAGCTCGCGGGAGGGACCGGAGACCCAGTACTTC	CASSSREGPETQYF	TRBV6-6	TRBD2	-	TRBJ2-5
TGCAGTGCTAGGGGGACTAGCGGGAGAACAGATACGCAGTATTTT	CSARGTSGRTDTQYF	TRBV20-1	TRBD2	many	TRBJ2-3
TGTGTCAGCAGTTACGGAGGGATCAATGAGCAGTTCTTC	CVSSYGGINEQFF	TRBV6-5	-	-	TRBJ2-1
TGTGCCAGCAGTAGCCGGGACAGGGCATTCGGGGAGCTGTTTTTT	CASSSRDRAFGELFF	TRBV6-5	TRBD1	many	TRBJ2-2
TGTGCCAGCAGTAAAACAGGGGGCGCGTGGGAGACCCAATGCTTC	CASSKTGGAWETQCF	TRBV12-3/TRBV12-4	TRBD1	once	TRBJ2-5
TGCAGCGTTTGTAAAACGGGAGGGTCGGCAGAGACCCAGTACTTC	CSVCKTGGSAETQYF	TRBV29-1	TRBD2	-	TRBJ2-5
TGTGCCAGCAATGCTAGTGCAGTCTACGAGCAGTACTTC	CASNASAVYEQYF	TRBV12-3/TRBV12-4	-	-	TRBJ2-7
TGCAGTGCTGAGGGACTAGCGGGGGGGCTCGGCACAGATACGCAGTATTTT	CSAEGLAGGLGTDTQYF	TRBV20-1	TRBD2	-	TRBJ2-3
TGCGCCAGCATTCAAGGGAGTTCCTACAATGAACAGTTCTTC	CASIQGSSYNEQFF	TRBV11-2	-	-	TRBJ2-1
TGTGCCAGCAGCGTTAATACTGTGCAAGAGACCCAGTACTTC	CASSVNTVQETQYF	TRBV11-1	-	medium-sized	TRBJ2-5
TGTGCCAGTAGTAAGACAGGGGGCACGGACACCGGGGAGCTGTTTTTT	CASSKTGGTDTGELFF	TRBV19	TRBD1	-	TRBJ2-2